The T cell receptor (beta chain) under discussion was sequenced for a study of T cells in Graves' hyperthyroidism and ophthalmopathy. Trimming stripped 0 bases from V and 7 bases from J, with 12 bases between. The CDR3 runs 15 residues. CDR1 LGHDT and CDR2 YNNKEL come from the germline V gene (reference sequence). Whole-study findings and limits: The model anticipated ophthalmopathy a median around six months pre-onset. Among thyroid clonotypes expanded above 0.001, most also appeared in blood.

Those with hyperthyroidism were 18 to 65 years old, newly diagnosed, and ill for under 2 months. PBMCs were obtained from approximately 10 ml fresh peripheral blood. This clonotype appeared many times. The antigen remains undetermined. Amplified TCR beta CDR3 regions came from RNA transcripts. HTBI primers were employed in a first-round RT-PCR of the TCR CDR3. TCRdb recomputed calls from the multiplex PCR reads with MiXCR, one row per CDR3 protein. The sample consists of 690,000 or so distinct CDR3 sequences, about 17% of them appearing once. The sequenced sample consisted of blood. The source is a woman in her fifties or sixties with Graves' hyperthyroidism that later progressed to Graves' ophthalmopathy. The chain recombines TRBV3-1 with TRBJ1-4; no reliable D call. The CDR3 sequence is CASSQDRRRSEKLFF. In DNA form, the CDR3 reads TGTGCCAGCAGCCAAGACAGGAGGAGGAGTGAAAAACTGTTTTTT.